The count of the clone carrying this T cell receptor beta chain is one. The target antigen is unknown. Sample treatment: oral pan-JAK inhibitor, 5-10 mg twice daily. Alopecia areata patients provided lesional scalp punch biopsies and peripheral blood, both collected for the study. Extracted RNA was reverse transcribed into cDNA, the sequencing template. Profiling relied on immunoSEQ multiplex PCR, and the TCRdb table lists in-frame clones only, not all of them. The repertoire includes fewer than 350,000 clones, 55% to 75% of them detected once, and more than 1.5% sits in the top ten. The sample is drawn from a study of CD8+ T cells in alopecia areata. Across the whole study: Severity was scored as percentage of affected scalp area in treated patients. Findings and caveats of the study: Especially in alopecia totalis/universalis, lesional scalp showed greater clonality than normal scalp did. Among the top 100, expanded CD8+ clones, as well as scalp clonality, were significantly decreased by tofacitinib.

This CDR3 contains 12 residues. CDR1 is GTSNPN and CDR2 is SVGIG in the germline V gene (reference sequence). The ends were cut back, 4 bases at V and 2 bases at J, with 9 bases in the middle. The chain joins TRBV30 to TRBJ2-7; D remains ambiguous. This TCR was recovered from a human donor with alopecia areata. This material consisted of CD4+ T cells sorted from blood, taken at week 24, from a patient treated with tofacitinib. This CDR3 reads CAWTPGPYEQYF. The CDR3 bases are TGTGCCTGGACCCCCGGGCCCTACGAGCAGTACTTC.